This TCR beta chain was captured in a study of shared clonotypes between healthy human individuals. Trimming left V 3 bases short and J 0 bases short, with 6 bases between. CDR1 is MDHEN and CDR2 is SYDVKM in the germline V gene. The CDR3 totals 13 residues. Study-level points and caveats: When naive CD4 clonotypes were compared across a handful of donors, 4% to 6.5% were shared. Large depth notwithstanding, sorted-subset sequencing proved incomplete by rarefaction. Clonotypes shared by all four donors outscored non-shared clonotypes in generation probability.

The assay was immunoSEQ multiplex PCR, and TCRdb's table has in-frame clones only and misses some. The top ten hold less than 0.3% of the sample, which has fewer than 1 million clones, approximately 97% seen once. Points on this clone: The antigen is undetermined.

Naive CD8 cells lacked CD45RO and underwent positive selection for CCR7, leaving out terminally differentiated effector memory CD45RA+ cells. The donors were adults (healthy and HIV-negative) with no recent acute infections or vaccinations. The receptor was isolated from a man aged 30-40 years in good health. The sample was naive CD8+ T cells sorted from blood. The V and J genes are TRBV28 and TRBJ2-7; D is undetermined. The CDR3 coding sequence is TGTGCCAGCAGTTTCCCCCACTCCTACGAGCAGTACTTC. This translates into CASSFPHSYEQYF.